These T cell receptor beta chains were read from a single sample in a study of beta chain features in type 1 diabetes. Clones were read by immunoSEQ multiplex PCR, and TCRdb kept only the in-frame ones, dropping some. The sample consists of around 290,000 clones, under 8.5% of them appearing once. Material for sequencing was central memory CD4+ T cells from blood. The receptors stem from a young woman in good health. Both conserved end residues are part of each CDR3. The D gene is left open where the match is weak. A row's size may be missing; if present it is once, few, many or a size class.

V	J	D	size	CDR3	DNA
TRBV11-3	TRBJ2-3	.	.	CASSSGHSTDTQYF	TGTGCCAGCAGTAGCGGCCATTCCACAGATACGCAGTATTTT
TRBV27	TRBJ1-4	.	.	CASSWNTDNEKLFF	TGTGCCAGCAGTTGGAATACGGATAATGAAAAACTGTTTTTT
TRBV10-3	TRBJ1-2	TRBD1	.	CAIRAGQGINYGYTF	TGTGCCATCAGGGCTGGACAGGGGATAAACTATGGCTACACCTTC
TRBV11-2	TRBJ2-7	TRBD2	.	CASSPAGIAYEQYF	TGTGCCAGCAGCCCAGCGGGAATCGCCTACGAGCAGTACTTC
TRBV29-1	TRBJ2-1	.	few	CSVEVERGVPYNEQFF	TGCAGCGTTGAAGTAGAGAGGGGGGTCCCATACAATGAGCAGTTCTTC
TRBV4-3	TRBJ2-5	TRBD1	few	CASSRGGTGRQETQYF	TGCGCCAGCAGCCGGGGCGGGACAGGGAGGCAAGAGACCCAGTACTTC
TRBV29-1	TRBJ2-3	.	few	CQVGTDTQYF	TGCCAGGTTGGCACAGATACGCAGTATTTT
TRBV7-9	TRBJ2-5	.	few	CASSAGETQYF	TGTGCCAGCAGCGCCGGGGAGACCCAGTACTTC
TRBV14	TRBJ1-6	TRBD1	many	CASSHKTGGNSPLHF	TGTGCCAGCAGCCACAAGACAGGGGGAAATTCACCCCTCCACTTT
TRBV7-2	TRBJ1-1	.	.	CATGEYTEAFF	TGTGCCACCGGAGAATATACTGAAGCTTTCTTT
TRBV6-6	TRBJ1-1	.	few	CASSLGGVEAFF	TGTGCCAGCAGTCTTGGAGGGGTTGAAGCTTTCTTT
TRBV27	TRBJ1-1	.	.	CASSFGRKLNTEAFF	TGTGCCAGCAGTTTCGGGAGAAAACTGAACACTGAAGCTTTCTTT
TRBV4-2	TRBJ1-2	.	.	CASSQEAGGYGYTF	TGTGCCAGCAGCCAAGAAGCGGGGGGCTATGGCTACACCTTC
TRBV7-2	TRBJ2-5	.	few	CASSSYPETQYF	TGTGCCAGCAGCTCCTATCCGGAGACCCAGTACTTC
TRBV6-6	TRBJ1-5	.	few	CASSYGAQPQHF	TGTGCCAGCAGTTACGGGGCCCAGCCCCAGCATTTT
TRBV5-6	TRBJ2-4	.	.	CASSLESGLAKNIQYF	TGTGCCAGCAGCTTGGAGTCGGGATTAGCCAAAAACATTCAGTACTTC
TRBV5-4	TRBJ2-2	.	.	CASSLVVASTNTGELFF	TGTGCCAGCAGCTTGGTTGTAGCCTCGACTAACACCGGGGAGCTGTTTTTT
TRBV30	TRBJ1-1	.	few	CAWNNLVNTEAFF	TGTGCCTGGAACAATTTGGTGAACACTGAAGCTTTCTTT
TRBV6-4	TRBJ2-1	.	few	CASSRVYRDNEQFF	TGTGCCAGCAGTCGTGTCTACCGGGACAATGAGCAGTTCTTC
TRBV2	TRBJ2-2	.	few	CASSGPSGIGELFF	TGTGCCAGCAGTGGGCCCTCGGGCATCGGGGAGCTGTTTTTT
TRBV27	TRBJ1-5	TRBD1	many	CASSPDRGDQPQHF	TGTGCCAGCAGTCCGGACAGGGGAGACCAGCCCCAGCATTTT
TRBV27	TRBJ2-7	.	few	CASSLIGRSIYEQYF	TGTGCCAGCAGTTTAATCGGAAGGTCCATCTACGAGCAGTACTTC
TRBV7-2	TRBJ2-7	TRBD1	few	CASSTWGQPTYEQYF	TGTGCCAGCAGCACCTGGGGACAGCCCACCTACGAGCAGTACTTC
TRBV5-1	TRBJ2-5	TRBD1	few	CASSLGQGEETQYF	TGCGCCAGCAGCTTGGGACAGGGAGAAGAGACCCAGTACTTC
TRBV9	TRBJ2-2	.	few	CASSVSPGAANTGELFF	TGTGCCAGCAGCGTATCCCCAGGGGCCGCGAACACCGGGGAGCTGTTTTTT
TRBV7-6	TRBJ1-6	.	.	CASSPKQNSPLHF	TGTGCCAGCAGCCCTAAACAGAATTCACCCCTCCACTTT
TRBV5-4	TRBJ2-1	.	.	CASSLSRRDNEQFF	TGTGCCAGCAGCTTGAGTAGGCGCGACAATGAGCAGTTCTTC
TRBV5-1	TRBJ1-1	TRBD1	many	CASSLEQQGALRVNTEAFF	TGCGCCAGCAGCTTGGAACAGCAGGGGGCGCTGAGGGTGAACACTGAAGCTTTCTTT
TRBV27	TRBJ2-1	TRBD1	few	CASSLDRARYNEQFF	TGTGCCAGCAGTCTCGACAGGGCTCGCTACAATGAGCAGTTCTTC
TRBV23-1	TRBJ2-1	.	.	CASSQSIKGFSSYNEQFF	TGCGCCAGCAGTCAATCGATTAAAGGTTTTAGCTCCTACAATGAGCAGTTCTTC
TRBV9	TRBJ1-2	.	many	CASSVGGAAGFGYTF	TGTGCCAGCAGCGTAGGGGGCGCGGCAGGGTTCGGCTACACCTTC
TRBV19	TRBJ2-1	.	.	CASSSGIVSYNEQFF	TGTGCCAGTAGTAGTGGGATCGTCTCCTACAATGAGCAGTTCTTC
TRBV19	TRBJ2-7	.	.	CASSRRTYEQYF	TGTGCCAGCAGCCGCCGCACCTACGAGCAGTACTTC
TRBV25-1	TRBJ2-1	.	few	CAREELEYNEQFF	TGTGCCCGCGAGGAGTTGGAATACAATGAGCAGTTCTTC
TRBV6-6	TRBJ1-3	.	.	CASKGFAVSGNTIYF	TGTGCCAGCAAAGGGTTCGCAGTCTCTGGAAACACCATATATTTT
TRBV2	TRBJ1-1	TRBD1	many	CASRDTGVRTEAFF	TGTGCCAGCAGGGACACAGGGGTACGGACTGAAGCTTTCTTT
TRBV7-2	TRBJ1-1	.	many	CASSFGGVMNTEAFF	TGTGCCAGCAGCTTCGGGGGAGTCATGAACACTGAAGCTTTCTTT
TRBV14	TRBJ1-1	.	few	CASSQDGGPVTEAFF	TGTGCCAGCAGCCAGGATGGGGGCCCCGTCACTGAAGCTTTCTTT
TRBV9	TRBJ2-5	TRBD2	few	CASSAGGLAGQETQYF	TGTGCCAGCAGCGCAGGGGGACTAGCGGGACAAGAGACCCAGTACTTC
TRBV5-6	TRBJ1-2	.	few	CASSLKLGVRSHSYTF	TGTGCCAGCAGCTTGAAATTGGGGGTTAGATCCCATAGCTACACCTTC
TRBV29-1	TRBJ2-3	.	.	CSVLGHLVVDTQYF	TGCAGCGTGCTTGGTCACTTGGTTGTTGATACGCAGTATTTT
TRBV5-1	TRBJ2-1	.	few	CASSLEDGYNEQFF	TGCGCCAGCAGCTTGGAGGACGGTTACAATGAGCAGTTCTTC
TRBV7-2	TRBJ2-1	.	few	CASSLAAFNEQFF	TGTGCCAGCAGCTTAGCGGCATTCAATGAGCAGTTCTTC
TRBV7-2	TRBJ1-1	.	.	CASSAIRNTEAFF	TGTGCCAGCAGCGCCATCCGGAACACTGAAGCTTTCTTT
TRBV5-6	TRBJ2-1	.	.	CASSLNLEQFF	TGTGCCAGCAGCTTAAATCTAGAGCAGTTCTTC